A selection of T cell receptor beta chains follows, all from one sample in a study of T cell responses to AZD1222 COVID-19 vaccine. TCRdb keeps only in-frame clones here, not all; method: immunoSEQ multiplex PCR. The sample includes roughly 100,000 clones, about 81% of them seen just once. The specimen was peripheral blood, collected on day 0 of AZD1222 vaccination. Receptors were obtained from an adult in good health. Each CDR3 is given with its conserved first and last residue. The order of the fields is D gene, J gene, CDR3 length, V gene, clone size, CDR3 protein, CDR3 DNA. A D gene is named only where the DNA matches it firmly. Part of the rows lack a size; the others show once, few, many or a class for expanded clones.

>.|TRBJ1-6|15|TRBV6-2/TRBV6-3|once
CASSYSRGGNSPLHF
TGTGCCAGCAGTTACTCGCGGGGGGGTAATTCACCCCTCCACTTT
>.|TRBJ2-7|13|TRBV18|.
CASSPPGPYEQYF
TGTGCCAGCTCACCACCGGGTCCCTACGAGCAGTACTTC
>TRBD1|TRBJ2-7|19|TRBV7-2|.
CASSEPTLRDRGRSYEQYF
TGTGCCAGCAGCGAACCTACCCTCAGGGACAGGGGTCGGTCCTACGAGCAGTACTTC
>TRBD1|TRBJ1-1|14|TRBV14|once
CASSHRDRDTEAFF
TGTGCCAGCAGCCATAGGGACAGAGACACTGAAGCTTTCTTT
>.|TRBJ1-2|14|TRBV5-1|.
CASSLDISNYGYTF
TGCGCCAGCAGCTTGGATATATCTAACTATGGCTACACCTTC
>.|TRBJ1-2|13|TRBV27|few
CASSSGWNYGYTF
TGTGCCAGCAGCTCGGGGTGGAACTATGGCTACACCTTC
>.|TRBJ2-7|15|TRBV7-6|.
CASSLAMGSDYEQYF
TGTGCCAGCAGCTTAGCGATGGGAAGTGACTACGAGCAGTACTTC
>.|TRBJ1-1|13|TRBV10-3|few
CAIKVRGNTEAFF
TGTGCCATCAAGGTGCGAGGGAACACTGAAGCTTTCTTT
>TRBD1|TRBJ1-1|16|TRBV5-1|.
CASRSGQGGVNTEAFF
TGCGCCAGCAGGTCGGGACAGGGGGGAGTGAACACTGAAGCTTTCTTT
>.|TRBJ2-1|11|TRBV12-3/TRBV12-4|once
CASSLGDVRFF
TGTGCCAGCAGTTTGGGGGACGTCCGGTTCTTC
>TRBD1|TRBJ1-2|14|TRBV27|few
CASSLRDRDYGYTF
TGTGCCAGCAGTCTCCGGGACAGGGATTATGGCTACACCTTC
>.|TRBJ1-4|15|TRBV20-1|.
CSASPKTSSYEKLFF
TGCAGTGCTAGTCCCAAAACAAGTTCCTATGAAAAACTGTTTTTT
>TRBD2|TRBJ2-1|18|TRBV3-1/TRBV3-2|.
CASSQETVSGGYYNEQFF
TGTGCCAGCAGCCAAGAAACCGTAAGCGGGGGGTACTACAATGAGCAGTTCTTC
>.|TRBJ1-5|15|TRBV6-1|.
CASSEPEGFNQPQHF
TGTGCCAGCAGTGAACCGGAAGGTTTCAATCAGCCCCAGCATTTT
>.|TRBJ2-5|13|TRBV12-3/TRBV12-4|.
CASSRTDPVTQYF
TGTGCCAGCAGTCGGACCGATCCCGTGACCCAGTACTTC
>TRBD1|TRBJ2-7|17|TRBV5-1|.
CASSLRPTGGPSYEQYF
TGCGCCAGCAGCCTCCGCCCGACAGGGGGCCCATCCTACGAGCAGTACTTC
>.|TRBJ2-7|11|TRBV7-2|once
CASSVGYEQYF
TGTGCCAGCAGCGTAGGCTACGAGCAGTACTTC
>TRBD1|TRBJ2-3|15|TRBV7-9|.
CASSARGGSTDTQYF
TGTGCCAGCAGCGCCCGAGGGGGCAGCACAGATACGCAGTATTTT
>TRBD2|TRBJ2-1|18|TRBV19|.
CASSSLGLAGGPRNEQFF
TGTGCCAGTAGTTCTCTGGGACTAGCGGGGGGGCCTAGAAATGAGCAGTTCTTC
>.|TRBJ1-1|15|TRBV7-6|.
CASSLGAMGSTEAFF
TGTGCCAGCAGCCTCGGGGCGATGGGTAGCACTGAAGCTTTCTTT
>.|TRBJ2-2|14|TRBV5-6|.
CASSFIGGSGELFF
TGTGCCAGCAGCTTTATAGGGGGTAGCGGGGAGCTGTTTTTT
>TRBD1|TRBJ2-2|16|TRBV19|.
CASSRQDRVFTGELFF
TGTGCCAGTAGCAGACAGGACAGGGTTTTCACCGGGGAGCTGTTTTTT
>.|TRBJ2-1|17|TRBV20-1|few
CSASTGAGSALGNEQFF
TGCAGTGCTAGTACGGGGGCGGGGTCCGCACTCGGTAATGAGCAGTTCTTC
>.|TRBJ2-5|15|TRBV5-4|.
CASSPGWRNGETQYF
TGTGCCAGCAGCCCTGGGTGGAGGAACGGGGAGACCCAGTACTTC